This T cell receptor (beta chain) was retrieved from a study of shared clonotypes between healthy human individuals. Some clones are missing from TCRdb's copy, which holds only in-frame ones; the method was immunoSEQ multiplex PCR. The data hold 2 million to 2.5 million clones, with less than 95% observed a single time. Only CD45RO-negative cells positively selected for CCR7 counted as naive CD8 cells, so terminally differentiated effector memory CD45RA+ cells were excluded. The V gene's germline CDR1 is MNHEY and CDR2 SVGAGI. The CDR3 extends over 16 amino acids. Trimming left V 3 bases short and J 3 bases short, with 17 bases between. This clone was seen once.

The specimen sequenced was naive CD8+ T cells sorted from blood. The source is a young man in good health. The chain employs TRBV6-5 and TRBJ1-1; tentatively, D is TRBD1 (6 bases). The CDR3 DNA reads TGTGCCAGCAGTTATGTCCCATACAGGGATGACACTGAAGCTTTCTTT. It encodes CASSYVPYRDDTEAFF.